The entry below describes one TCR beta chain. Its target is unknown. CD45RO-negative, CCR7-selected cells formed the naive CD8 fraction, which excluded terminally differentiated effector memory CD45RA+ cells. The CDR3 runs 14 residues. In germline, CDR1 is SGHNT, CDR2 YYREEE (reference sequence). V lost 3 bases and J 7 bases, leaving 14 bases between the germline ends. For each subset, genomic DNA was distributed in equal portions over several immunoSEQ plates. Sequenced by immunoSEQ multiplex PCR; TCRdb stores in-frame clones only, minus some. The table includes about 2 million clones, around 96% detected once. The entry originates in a study of shared clonotypes between healthy human individuals. The wider study: CD4 naive and CD4 memory each took three plates per donor, while CD8 naive took two and CD8 memory one. Study findings and constraints: Having only a few donors restricted how much genetic and exposure-history diversity was captured.

The sequencing input was naive CD8+ T cells sorted from blood. This chain uses TRBV5-4 with TRBJ2-1; D is unresolved. The origin of this receptor is a man aged 18-30 years in good health. CDR3 coding DNA: TGTGCCAGCAGCTCGCTGACACTTGATAATGAGCAGTTCTTC. Its translation is CASSSLTLDNEQFF.